A selection of T cell receptor beta chains follows, all from one sample in a study of T cell responses to AZD1222 COVID-19 vaccine. Here immunoSEQ multiplex PCR was the method, and the copy in TCRdb shows in-frame clones only, minus some. The sample lists about 190,000 clones, around 92% occurring once. Material: peripheral blood, obtained on day 0 of AZD1222 vaccination. The receptors originated from an adult in good health. CDR3s include the opening cysteine and the closing phenylalanine or tryptophan. A D gene is named only where the DNA matches it firmly. Clone size is stated in some rows and not others, as once, few, many or a class when expanded.

d_call	clone_size	v_call	j_call	cdr3_nt	cdr3_aa
.	.	TRBV7-6	TRBJ2-1	TGTGCCAGCAGCTGGGGGACTGCCGAGAGGGCCAATGAGCAGTTCTTC	CASSWGTAERANEQFF
TRBD1	.	TRBV19	TRBJ1-2	TGTGCCAGTTTCCAGAAGGGGGCAGACTATGGCTACACCTTC	CASFQKGADYGYTF
.	.	TRBV6-5	TRBJ2-7	TGTGCCAGCAGGGGGGCGGGGGCACCCTACGAGCAGTACTTC	CASRGAGAPYEQYF
TRBD2	once	TRBV6-2/TRBV6-3	TRBJ2-7	TGTGCCAGCAGCCCGACTAGCGGGTCGGTACGCAAGCAGTACTTC	CASSPTSGSVRKQYF
TRBD1	.	TRBV19	TRBJ1-2	TGTGCCACCCAAAGGGACAGCAATAACTATGGCTACACCTTC	CATQRDSNNYGYTF
.	.	TRBV15	TRBJ1-1	TGTGCCACCAGCAGAGGAGGAACTGAAGCTTTCTTT	CATSRGGTEAFF
TRBD1	.	TRBV4-3	TRBJ1-2	TGCGCCAGCAGCCAGAACAGGGGACGTGGCTACACCTTC	CASSQNRGRGYTF
.	.	TRBV4-2	TRBJ1-3	TGTGCCAGCAGCCAAGAGCAACTCATAGACTCTGGAAACACCATATATTTT	CASSQEQLIDSGNTIYF
.	.	TRBV6-2/TRBV6-3	TRBJ1-5	TGTGCCAGCAGTTCACATACGGGGGCGCGATCTCAGCCCCAGCATTTT	CASSSHTGARSQPQHF
.	.	TRBV19	TRBJ2-7	TGTGCCAGTAGTATAGATCTCGGGCAGCGGTCCAAGTACTTC	CASSIDLGQRSKYF
.	.	TRBV6-5	TRBJ2-5	TGTGCCAGCAACCGACATGATCAAGAGACCCAGTACTTC	CASNRHDQETQYF
TRBD1	.	TRBV2	TRBJ2-6	TGTGCCAGCAGGGAGACAGGGGGTAACTCTGGGGCCAACGTCCTGACTTTC	CASRETGGNSGANVLTF
TRBD1	.	TRBV5-1	TRBJ2-5	TGCGCCAGCAGCGGGACAGGGTCGGGAGAGACCCAGTACTTC	CASSGTGSGETQYF
.	.	TRBV6-5	TRBJ1-1	TGTGCCAGCACCTTACGTAGGGGCTTGAACACTGAAGCTTTCTTT	CASTLRRGLNTEAFF
TRBD1	.	TRBV25-1	TRBJ1-2	TGTGCCAGCAGAAGACAGGGTCAGTACTATGGCTACACCTTC	CASRRQGQYYGYTF
TRBD1	.	TRBV5-6	TRBJ2-5	TGTGCCAGCGGAGCAGGGGGAGAGACCCAGTACTTC	CASGAGGETQYF
TRBD1	.	TRBV2	TRBJ1-4	TGTGCCAGTCTACGAGGGACAGCAACTAATGAAAAACTGTTTTTT	CASLRGTATNEKLFF
.	.	TRBV28	TRBJ1-2	TGTGCCAGCAGTGGGGACCATCGTAACTACACCTTC	CASSGDHRNYTF
.	.	TRBV2	TRBJ1-5	TGTGCCAGCAGTGGGCCGGCCGGGTTTCAGCATTTT	CASSGPAGFQHF
TRBD2	.	TRBV2	TRBJ2-3	TGTGCCAGCAGTGTGACTAGCCCGGAGGGCGATACGCAGTATTTT	CASSVTSPEGDTQYF
.	.	TRBV19	TRBJ1-5	TGTGCCAGTAGTAATATAGCGAATCAGCCCCAGCATTTT	CASSNIANQPQHF
.	.	TRBV18	TRBJ1-6	TGTGCCAGCTCACCACTGGCCGCCGCCGGGAATTCACCCCTCCACTTT	CASSPLAAAGNSPLHF
TRBD1	.	TRBV11-3	TRBJ2-2	TGTGCCAGCAGCTCTCCGGGACAGGGGGCCGGGGAGCTGTTTTTT	CASSSPGQGAGELFF
TRBD2	.	TRBV6-2/TRBV6-3	TRBJ2-5	TGTGCCAGCAGTTTCCTAGCGGGGGTTGGAGAGACCCAGTACTTC	CASSFLAGVGETQYF
.	.	TRBV3-1/TRBV3-2	TRBJ1-2	TGTGCCAGCAGCCAAGCCCTGGGAGGAAACTATGGCTACACCTTC	CASSQALGGNYGYTF
.	.	TRBV5-4	TRBJ2-2	TGTGCCAGCAGCTTGCGCAGGGCGAACACCGGGGAGCTGTTTTTT	CASSLRRANTGELFF
.	.	TRBV9	TRBJ1-1	TGTGCCAGCAGCCCCTCCGGGGAGGGAGGCTTT	CASSPSGEGGF
.	.	TRBV3-1/TRBV3-2	TRBJ2-2	TGTGCCAGCAGCCAAGGGGTAGCAGGGACCGGGGAGCTGTTTTTT	CASSQGVAGTGELFF
.	.	TRBV4-1	TRBJ1-5	TGCGCCAGCAGCCCCTATGACGGCAGCAATCAGCCCCAGCATTTT	CASSPYDGSNQPQHF
.	once	TRBV3-1/TRBV3-2	TRBJ1-3	TGTGCCAGCAGCCACCATGGGGAGGCGTACAGTGGAAACACCATATATTTT	CASSHHGEAYSGNTIYF
.	once	TRBV4-1	TRBJ1-3	TGCGCCAGCAGCCCCGGCGGTAGCTCTGGAAACACCATATATTTT	CASSPGGSSGNTIYF
TRBD1	few	TRBV7-9	TRBJ1-4	TGTGCCAGCAGCTCCAGGGGGCAAACTAATGAAAAACTGTTTTTT	CASSSRGQTNEKLFF
.	few	TRBV2	TRBJ2-3	TGTGCCAGCACTCCACCCTTTGGCGGGGTGGGAGATACGCAGTATTTT	CASTPPFGGVGDTQYF
.	.	TRBV5-1	TRBJ2-6	TGCGCCAGCAGCTTAAGCCAGGCGGGGGCCAACGTCCTGACTTTC	CASSLSQAGANVLTF
TRBD2	.	TRBV11-1	TRBJ2-7	TGTGCCAGCTCGCGGACTAGATCAGGTGAGCAGTACTTC	CASSRTRSGEQYF
.	few	TRBV14	TRBJ1-6	TGTGCCAGCAGCCAAGGCAGGTATAATTCACCCCTCCACTTT	CASSQGRYNSPLHF
.	.	TRBV28	TRBJ2-7	TGTGCCAGCAGCCTACAGGGTACTTCCTACGAGCAGTACTTC	CASSLQGTSYEQYF
TRBD1	.	TRBV27	TRBJ1-5	TGTGCCAGCAGTCTCCCCGTCCGGGACAGCCTTAAGCCCCAGCATTTT	CASSLPVRDSLKPQHF
TRBD1	.	TRBV19	TRBJ1-5	TGTGCCACACGCAGTGACAGGGAGGTTGGGCAGCCCCAGCATTTT	CATRSDREVGQPQHF
.	.	TRBV4-2	TRBJ1-4	TGTGCCAGCAGCCAAACGGGAACGGGAGGTGGGGAAAAACTGTTTTTT	CASSQTGTGGGEKLFF
.	.	TRBV7-9	TRBJ1-1	TGTGCCAGCAGCCTACGGACAGACACTGAAGCTTTCTTT	CASSLRTDTEAFF
.	.	TRBV10-3	TRBJ1-5	TGTGCCATCAGTACAGAATACAATCAGCCCCAGCATTTT	CAISTEYNQPQHF
.	.	TRBV2	TRBJ1-4	TGTGCCAGCACCCCAGGACCCAATGAAAAACTGTTTTTT	CASTPGPNEKLFF
.	.	TRBV6-4	TRBJ2-3	TGTGCCAGCAGTGACGTGGTTGGGACGCAGTATTTT	CASSDVVGTQYF
.	few	TRBV5-1	TRBJ2-7	TGCGCCAGCAGCTTGGGGCTCGGGACGGATCCTCTCTCCTACGAGCAGTACTTC	CASSLGLGTDPLSYEQYF
.	.	TRBV6-5	TRBJ1-5	TGTGCCAGCTCCCCTGGCACTCAGCCCCAGCATTTT	CASSPGTQPQHF
.	.	TRBV7-2	TRBJ2-6	TGTGCCAGCAGGACAGCCGGGGCCAACGTCCTGACTTTC	CASRTAGANVLTF
TRBD1	.	TRBV19	TRBJ1-4	TGTGCCAGTAGCTCCTTCCCCGGACAGGGGGGACATCTGGAAAAACTGTTTTTT	CASSSFPGQGGHLEKLFF
.	.	TRBV6-2/TRBV6-3	TRBJ1-5	TGTGCCAGCAGTTTTATTTGGGAGCGGTACGGCAATCAGCCCCAGCATTTT	CASSFIWERYGNQPQHF
.	.	TRBV6-5	TRBJ2-5	TGTGCCAGCAGTCACAATAGGGGGACCCAGTACTTC	CASSHNRGTQYF
.	.	TRBV14	TRBJ1-2	TGTGCCAGCGCCCAAGGGCAGAACTATGGCTACACCTTC	CASAQGQNYGYTF
TRBD1	.	TRBV12-5	TRBJ1-1	TGTGCTAGTGGTTTGGCCGGGACAGGCAACACTGAAGCTTTCTTT	CASGLAGTGNTEAFF
TRBD1	.	TRBV7-9	TRBJ1-3	TGTGCCAGCGGGACAGGGGCTGGAAACACCATATATTTT	CASGTGAGNTIYF
.	.	TRBV20-1	TRBJ2-7	TGCAGTGCTAGTAAGCTAGCCTACGAGCAGTACTTC	CSASKLAYEQYF
.	.	TRBV5-1	TRBJ2-5	TGCGCCAGCAGCTCGGGGGACAGCCAAGAGACCCAGTACTTC	CASSSGDSQETQYF